Following are 2 T cell receptor beta chains from one sample sequenced in a study of blood T cell repertoires in COVID-19. Clones were read by immunoSEQ multiplex PCR, and TCRdb kept only the in-frame ones, dropping some. The sample contains some 71,000 clones, 90% of which appear only once. Sequencing was carried out using peripheral blood. These receptors came from a young woman with acute or convalescent COVID-19.

This clone came up once. The CDR3 sequence is CASSLDRRQSGLYF. CDR3 in DNA: TGTGCCAGCAGCTTAGATCGTCGTCAGTCGGGGTTGTACTTC. The chain combines TRBV11-2 with TRBJ2-7; TRBD2 might be the D (5 bases). Germline CDR1 is SGHAT and CDR2 is FQNNGV. V shed 0 bases and J shed 12 bases, with 18 bases lying between them. The CDR3 extends over 14 amino acids.

The chain couples TRBV5-4 to TRBJ2-5; TRBD2 matches 15 bases. J gave up 3 bases and V 4 bases, and 1 base lay outside the gene matches. The CDR3 is made up of 15 amino acids. Germline CDR1 and CDR2: SGHNT and YYREEE (reference sequence). This chain's CDR3 is CASSRTSGREETQYF. DNA for the CDR3: TGTGCCAGCAGCAGGACTAGCGGGAGGGAAGAGACCCAGTACTTC.